What follows are 32 T cell receptor beta chains derived from one specimen sequenced in a study of post-analysis software for immune sequencing data. Their antigens are not known. The library was made from cDNA and included unique molecular identifiers. In TCRdb, the PCR reads were re-called with MiXCR into one record per CDR3 protein. The profile shows about 540,000 distinct CDR3 sequences, around 36% of them singletons. Study-level results: Among 5 or 6 TRBV segments more frequent in patients than controls were TRBV5-6, TRBV5-1 and TRBV20-1.

The sample taken for sequencing was blood. The receptors here all came from a girl aged 2 to 17 with multiple sclerosis.

The genes are TRBV10-3 and TRBJ2-3, with D perhaps matching TRBD1 or TRBD2 (6 bases each). Germline V lookup: CDR1 ENHRY, CDR2 SYGVKD. The CDR3 totals 16 residues. V was cut by 3 bases and J by 0 bases, with 13 bases left in between. DNA for the CDR3: TGTGCCATCAGTGACTCCAGGGGACTTAGCACAGATACGCAGTATTTT. This translates into CAISDSRGLSTDTQYF.

This sequence joins TRBV10-2 and TRBJ1-1; TRBD1 aligns across 7 bases. The germline gives CDR1 WSHSY, CDR2 SAAADI. V trimming: 6 bases; J trimming: 4 bases; junction bases outside the gene matches: 5. The CDR3 totals 13 residues. This chain's CDR3 is CASREGAITEAFF. The CDR3 nucleotides are TGCGCCAGCAGGGAGGGGGCAATCACTGAAGCTTTCTTT.

Written as DNA, the CDR3 is TGTGCCAGCAGTGGCAGCTATAGGTTCACTGAAGCTTTCTTT. Amino acid sequence: CASSGSYRFTEAFF. The chain is built from TRBV6-6 and TRBJ1-1, with D uncertain. V lost 5 bases to trimming and J lost 4 bases, with 14 bases between them. This CDR3 is built from 14 residues. Germline V gene lookup returns CDR1 MNHNY and CDR2 SVGAGI (reference sequence).

CDR3 loop: CSARYSVGETQYF. In DNA, the CDR3 is TGCAGTGCTAGGTATAGCGTAGGAGAGACCCAGTACTTC. The V and J genes are TRBV20-1 and TRBJ2-5; tentative D call: TRBD2 (5 bases). The CDR3 length is 13 residues. Germline V lookup: CDR1 DFQATT, CDR2 SNEGSKA (reference sequence). Trimming shortened V by 3 bases and J by 4 bases, and 12 bases separated the two germline ends.

The genes are TRBV6-5 and TRBJ2-1; D is ambiguous. Germline CDR1 reads MNHEY; CDR2 reads SVGAGI. The V gene lost 10 bases and the J gene lost 5 bases, with 15 bases spanning the gap. CDR3 length: 13 residues. For the CDR3, the DNA is TGTGCCACCCGTGACTGGAGAAACAATGAGCAGTTCTTC. Protein sequence: CATRDWRNNEQFF.

There are a few counts of this clonotype. This chain uses TRBV20-1 with TRBJ1-2, with 8 nucleotides matching TRBD1. Trimming took 4 bases from V and 8 from J; bases not matched to a gene: 6. The CDR3 has 12 residues. The V gene's germline CDR1 is DFQATT and CDR2 SNEGSKA (reference sequence). The CDR3 protein is CSATGTGFGYTF. CDR3 in DNA: TGCAGTGCTACCGGGACAGGATTCGGCTACACCTTC.

The DNA for the CDR3 is TGTGCCAGCAGCTTGGGTTGGGGGCCTACCGACAATGAGCAGTTCTTC. Translating it yields CASSLGWGPTDNEQFF. This chain uses TRBV5-6 with TRBJ2-1; D may be TRBD1 (6 bases). V dropped 0 bases and J dropped 5 bases, with 15 bases sitting between them. In germline, CDR1 is SGHDT, CDR2 YYEEEE. The CDR3 spans 16 residues.

This clonotype was recorded a few times. The V call is TRBV5-1, the J call TRBJ2-3; D is ambiguous. V was trimmed by 5 bases and J by 0 bases, leaving 7 bases between them. Germline V CDR1 and CDR2: SGHRS, YFSETQ. The CDR3 length is 13 residues. The CDR3 sequence is CASSMGSTDTQYF. The CDR3 DNA reads TGCGCCAGCAGTATGGGGAGCACAGATACGCAGTATTTT.

The rearrangement uses TRBV20-1 and TRBJ2-3; D possibly corresponds to TRBD2 (6 bases). The germline CDR1 and CDR2 sequences are DFQATT and SNEGSKA (reference sequence). The CDR3 contains 13 residues. The CDR3 DNA is TGCAGAGCCGGCGGGGCTGGCGCAGATACGCAGTATTTT. Translated: CRAGGAGADTQYF.

V usage is TRBV6-2 or TRBV6-3 and J usage is TRBJ1-2; TRBD1 matches at 8 bases. Trimming at V came to 6 bases and at J to 6 bases, leaving 9 bases not matched to a gene. Germline assignment: CDR1 MNHEY and CDR2 SVGEGT. The CDR3 loop spans 14 amino acids. The CDR3 region is CASRRQGAVDGYTF. The CDR3 coding sequence is TGTGCCAGCAGAAGGCAGGGGGCGGTGGATGGCTACACCTTC.

This chain uses TRBV7-2 with TRBJ2-5; D gene uncertain. Germline-derived CDR1 and CDR2 are SGHTA and FQGNSA. The length of the CDR3 is 14 residues. The V and J ends lost 1 base and 3 bases respectively, with 9 bases between them. CDR3 region: CASSLVLSKETQYF. Written as DNA, the CDR3 is TGTGCCAGCAGCTTAGTACTCTCAAAAGAGACCCAGTACTTC.

This chain connects TRBV5-1 to TRBJ2-2, with 8 bases that match TRBD1. The CDR3 has 15 residues. J was trimmed by 0 bases and V by 5 bases; bases with no gene match: 3. Germline assignment: CDR1 SGHRS and CDR2 YFSETQ. The CDR3 region is CASRTGETNTGELFF. Written as DNA, the CDR3 is TGCGCCAGCAGGACAGGGGAGACGAACACCGGGGAGCTGTTTTTT.

This clonotype has just a few counts. V gene TRBV3-1 combines with J gene TRBJ2-3; TRBD1 agrees at 9 bases. The V gene's germline CDR1 is LGHDT and CDR2 YNNKEL (reference sequence). The CDR3 spans 12 residues. The junction had 5 bases not matched to a gene; V was cut back by 6 bases and J by 10 bases. CDR3 in amino acids: CASRRGTGSQYF. CDR3 bases: TGTGCCAGCAGACGAGGGACAGGGTCGCAGTATTTT.

This chain links TRBV29-1 with TRBJ2-1; TRBD2 matches at 11 bases. The germline V gene encodes CDR1 SQVTM and CDR2 ANQGSEA. The V segment lost 1 base and the J segment 6 bases; nucleotides outside the gene matches: 11. CDR3 length equals 17 residues. CDR3 amino acids: CSVEGEISGGALNEQFF. The CDR3, as DNA: TGCAGCGTTGAAGGGGAGATTAGCGGGGGGGCGCTCAATGAGCAGTTCTTC.

The chain recombines TRBV6-6 with TRBJ2-4; 8 nucleotides agree with TRBD2. The CDR3 is made up of 15 amino acids. V lost 3 bases and J lost 7; bases outside the gene matches: 8. The germline V gene encodes CDR1 MNHNY and CDR2 SVGAGI (reference sequence). In DNA, the CDR3 is TGTGCCAGCAGTTATTCCGGGGGGGCGAATAACATTCAGTACTTC. Protein product: CASSYSGGANNIQYF.

The chain is built from TRBV7-2 and TRBJ2-1; D is perhaps TRBD1 or TRBD2 (5 bases each). CDR3 length: 15 amino acids. The germline V gene has CDR1 SGHTA and CDR2 FQGNSA. With 5 bases removed from V and 5 bases from J, the gap between germline ends came to 16 bases. The CDR3 is CASSLDSGPDNEQFF. The CDR3 coding sequence is TGTGCCAGCAGCCTCGACTCGGGACCTGACAATGAGCAGTTCTTC.

This chain connects TRBV10-2 to TRBJ2-2; D is tentatively TRBD1 or TRBD2 (5 bases each). This CDR3 is built from 16 residues. V shed 8 bases and J shed 1 base, with 17 bases lying between them. Germline V gene data show CDR1 as WSHSY and CDR2 as SAAADI. This CDR3 is CASRRTGTENTGELFF. The CDR3 nucleotides are TGCGCCAGCCGAAGAACCGGGACGGAGAACACCGGGGAGCTGTTTTTT.

The chain is built from TRBV6-5 and TRBJ1-6; D may be TRBD1 (6 bases). This CDR3 spans 15 amino acids. Germline V gene sequence: CDR1 MNHEY, CDR2 SVGAGI. Trimming left V 2 bases short and J 9 bases short, with 14 bases between. The CDR3 protein is CASSYRTGWASPLHF. DNA of the CDR3: TGTGCCAGCAGTTACCGAACAGGGTGGGCTTCACCCCTCCACTTT.

The V and J genes are TRBV10-3 and TRBJ2-3; 11 bases match TRBD2. From germline, CDR1 is ENHRY and CDR2 SYGVKD. The length of the CDR3 is 17 residues. The V gene end was trimmed by 4 bases and the J gene end by 3 bases; junction bases not matched to a gene: 9. CDR3 region: CAISGVSGGAGTDTQYF. The CDR3 DNA sequence: TGTGCCATCAGTGGAGTTAGCGGGGGGGCTGGGACAGATACGCAGTATTTT.

This clonotype was seen a handful of times. J is TRBJ2-3 and V is TRBV7-8; the match to TRBD2 covers 8 bases. Germline CDR1 is SGHVS and CDR2 is FQNEAQ. The CDR3 is made up of 14 amino acids. V lost 2 bases and J lost 8; bases outside the gene matches: 6. In DNA, the CDR3 is TGTGCCAGCAGCTTAAACCGGGGGGGCGGTACGCAGTATTTT. This translates into CASSLNRGGGTQYF.

This clonotype was counted a few times. The chain uses TRBV7-6 and TRBJ2-7, with 8 bases matching TRBD1. Germline CDR1 and CDR2: SGHVS and FNYEAQ. Trimming cost V 2 bases and J 6 bases; bases outside gene matches: 9. The CDR3 has 15 residues. The DNA for the CDR3 is TGTGCCAGCAGCTTATCATCAGGGGGCTGGGGCGAGCAGTACTTC. Translated: CASSLSSGGWGEQYF.

The chain joins TRBV9 to TRBJ1-1; maybe TRBD1 (5 bases). Germline CDR1 and CDR2: SGDLS and YYNGEE. This CDR3 is 17 amino acids long. Trimming took 4 bases from V and 6 from J, leaving 25 bases between them. The CDR3 DNA reads TGTGCCAGCAGCCCGCGCGGGACCCTTGATCAACGGGCTGAAGCTTTCTTT. This gives the protein CASSPRGTLDQRAEAFF.

This clonotype was seen more than once but under ten times. The rearrangement links TRBV20-1 to TRBJ2-2; 12 positions agree with TRBD2. V was clipped by 3 bases and J by 7 bases; unmatched bases: 3. The CDR3 spans 14 residues. In germline, CDR1 is DFQATT, CDR2 SNEGSKA (reference sequence). Here the CDR3 DNA reads TGCAGTGCTAGCAGACTAGCGGGGGTCGGGGAGCTGTTTTTT. As protein: CSASRLAGVGELFF.

This clonotype has only a few counts. V gene TRBV6-2 or TRBV6-3 combines with J gene TRBJ1-2, with 7 bases that match TRBD1. The CDR3 runs to 15 residues. Per germline, CDR1 MNHEY and CDR2 SVGEGT. After removal of 4 bases from V and 5 bases from J, the junction contained 10 bases not matched to a gene. This CDR3 reads CASSSTDRVPYGYTF. CDR3 coding DNA: TGTGCCAGCAGTTCCACAGACAGGGTACCTTATGGCTACACCTTC.

This clonotype has at least ten counts. The V and J genes are TRBV7-6 and TRBJ2-1; tentative D call: TRBD1 (5 bases). Trimming pared 5 bases from V and 0 bases from J, leaving 14 bases between. Germline V gene data show CDR1 as SGHVS and CDR2 as FNYEAQ. The CDR3 length is 16 residues. The CDR3 region has the DNA TGTGCCAGCAGCGGGGCAACCCTGAGCTCCTACAATGAGCAGTTCTTC. Translated: CASSGATLSSYNEQFF. Based on the CDR3 plus reference TRBV7-6 and TRBJ2-1, the full variable domain is GAGVSQSPRYKVTKRGQDVALRCDPISGHVSLYWYRQALGQGPEFLTYFNYEAQQDKSGLPNDRFSAERPEGSISTLTIQRTEQRDSAMYRCASSGATLSSYNEQFFGPGTRLTVL.

This clonotype came up a few times. This rearrangement joins TRBV15 to TRBJ1-1; D gene ambiguous. Germline V gene lookup returns CDR1 LNHNV and CDR2 YYDKDF (reference sequence). Trimming shortened V by 2 bases and J by 1 base, and 8 bases separated the two germline ends. There are 14 residues in the CDR3. The CDR3 reads CATSRQSSNTEAFF. CDR3 nucleotides: TGTGCCACCAGCAGACAGAGCTCGAACACTGAAGCTTTCTTT.

This rearrangement joins TRBV6-1 to TRBJ2-7; 12 bases are shared with TRBD2. Losses at the gene ends were 4 bases for V and 6 bases for J; bases not matched to a gene: 7. The CDR3 sequence is 15 residues long. Germline CDR1 MNHNS, CDR2 SASEGT. CDR3: CASSASGGAGFEQYF. Here the CDR3 DNA reads TGTGCCAGCAGTGCTAGCGGGGGGGCCGGATTCGAGCAGTACTTC.

This clonotype turned up a few times. The gene calls are TRBV6-5 and TRBJ2-1; D gene unclear. V lost 10 bases to trimming and J lost 10 bases, with 17 bases between them. Germline CDR1 and CDR2: MNHEY and SVGAGI. This CDR3 has 12 amino acids. The CDR3 protein is CATHQTTQEQFF. The CDR3 DNA reads as TGTGCCACCCACCAGACCACTCAGGAGCAGTTCTTC.

The chain couples TRBV20-1 to TRBJ2-5, with a tentative D call TRBD1 (7 bases). The germline V gene has CDR1 DFQATT and CDR2 SNEGSKA (reference sequence). V was trimmed by 6 bases and J by 5 bases, leaving 16 bases between them. The CDR3 contains 13 residues. The CDR3 nucleotides are TGCAGTGCGGGAGACAGGGCGGGGGAGACCCAGTACTTC. Amino acid sequence: CSAGDRAGETQYF.

The CDR3 DNA is TGCAGTGCTAGTGATGAACCGAGCACAGATACGCAGTATTTT. As protein: CSASDEPSTDTQYF. The rearrangement links TRBV20-1 to TRBJ2-3; no clear D gene. CDR1 DFQATT and CDR2 SNEGSKA come from the germline V gene (reference sequence). V was cut by 3 bases and J by 0 bases, with 10 bases left in between. The CDR3 loop spans 14 amino acids.

The chain couples TRBV28 to TRBJ1-2; no clear D. This CDR3 spans 16 amino acids. The germline V gene encodes CDR1 MDHEN and CDR2 SYDVKM. V was shortened by 6 bases and J by 2 bases, with 19 bases between the two germline ends. CDR3 residues: CASSPPGSAQNYGYTF. The CDR3 DNA reads as TGTGCCAGCAGCCCCCCGGGATCTGCACAGAACTATGGCTACACCTTC.

In the case of this clonotype: A junction boundary mismatches the germline segment, possibly from a read error. The chain employs TRBV3-1 and TRBJ2-3; D gene uncertain. Germline assignment: CDR1 LGHDT and CDR2 YNNKEL (reference sequence). The CDR3 consists of 12 residues. The DNA of the CDR3 is TGTGCCAGCAGACAAGCCCCAGATACGCAGTATTTT. Protein sequence: CASRQAPDTQYF.